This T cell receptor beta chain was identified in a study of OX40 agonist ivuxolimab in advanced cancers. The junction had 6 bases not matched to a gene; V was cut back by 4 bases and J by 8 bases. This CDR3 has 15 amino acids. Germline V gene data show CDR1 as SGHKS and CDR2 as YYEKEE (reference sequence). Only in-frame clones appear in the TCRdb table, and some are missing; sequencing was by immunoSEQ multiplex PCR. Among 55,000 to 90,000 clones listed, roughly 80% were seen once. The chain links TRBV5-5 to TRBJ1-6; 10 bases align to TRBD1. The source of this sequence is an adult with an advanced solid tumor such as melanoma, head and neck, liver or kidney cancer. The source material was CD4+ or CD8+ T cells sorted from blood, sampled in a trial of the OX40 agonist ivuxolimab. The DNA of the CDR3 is TGTGCCAGCAGCATTCAGGACAGGGGGGATTCACCCCTCCACTTT. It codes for CASSIQDRGDSPLHF.